This T cell receptor beta chain was identified in a study of T cell responses to AZD1222 COVID-19 vaccine. Study-wide results and limits: In all cases, repertoires were sampled only after the peak T cell response.

Sequenced by immunoSEQ multiplex PCR; TCRdb stores in-frame clones only, minus some. The table lists about 110,000 clones, around 90% of them singletons. Of note for this clone: The antigen is unknown.

The CDR3 is made up of 12 amino acids. The ends were cut back, 4 bases at V and 3 bases at J, with 6 bases in the middle. The germline gives CDR1 WSHSY, CDR2 SAAADI. This TCR was sampled from an adult in good health. This chain joins TRBV10-2 and TRBJ1-1; D gene uncertain. Sequenced here: peripheral blood, sampled on day 0 of AZD1222 vaccination. The CDR3, as DNA: TGCGCCAGCAGTGCTGGGGACACTGAAGCTTTCTTT. This gives the protein CASSAGDTEAFF.